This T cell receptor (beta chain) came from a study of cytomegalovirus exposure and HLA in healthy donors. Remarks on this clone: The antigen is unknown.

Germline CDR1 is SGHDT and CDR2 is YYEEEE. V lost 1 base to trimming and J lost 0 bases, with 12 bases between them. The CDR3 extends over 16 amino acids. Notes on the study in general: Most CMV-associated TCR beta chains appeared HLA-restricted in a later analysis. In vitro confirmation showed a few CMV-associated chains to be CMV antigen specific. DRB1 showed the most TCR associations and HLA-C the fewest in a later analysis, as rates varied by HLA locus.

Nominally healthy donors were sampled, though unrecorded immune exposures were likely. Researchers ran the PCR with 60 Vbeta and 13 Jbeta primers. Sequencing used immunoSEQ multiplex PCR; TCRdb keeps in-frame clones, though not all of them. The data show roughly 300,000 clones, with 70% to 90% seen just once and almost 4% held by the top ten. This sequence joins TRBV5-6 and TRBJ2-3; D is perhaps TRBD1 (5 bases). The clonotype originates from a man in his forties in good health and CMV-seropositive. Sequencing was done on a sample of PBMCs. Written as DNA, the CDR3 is TGTGCCAGCAGCTTGACTCGGACACCTAGCACAGATACGCAGTATTTT. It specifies CASSLTRTPSTDTQYF.